This record covers a single T cell receptor (beta chain). Its antigen is unknown. Per-nucleotide qualities are absent, and no much larger clonotype sits a single base away. Healthy HIV-negative adults with no recently reported acute infections or vaccinations were included as donors. All donors were Caucasian adults living in Nashville, Tennessee, USA. CD4+ T cells were enriched by magnetic negative selection, after which naive cells were positively selected on CD45RA and the negative fraction was taken as the memory subset. Blood was obtained by leukapheresis, after which PBMCs were separated by Ficoll-Histopaque density gradient centrifugation and cryopreserved in liquid nitrogen vapor phase. Purity and quantity of every magnetically sorted T cell population were checked by analytical flow cytometry. From each sorted fraction, genomic DNA was isolated and quantified by UV absorbance on a Nanodrop 2000c.

This sample stems from a study of shared clonotypes between healthy human individuals (dated by TCRdb to the early 2020s). For the study in its entirety: Three men and two women, aged 18 to 49 years, made up the cohort. Per donor, three plates each were used for CD4 naive and CD4 memory, two for CD8 naive, and one for CD8 memory. Blood TCR repertoires of about 5 healthy adults were deeply sequenced to estimate repertoire size and the extent of clonotype sharing between individuals. Libraries were prepared and TCR repertoires were sequenced by different laboratories using diverse techniques, in order to increase sequencing depth and limit assay-specific biases. Leukapheresis yielded between about 0.94 and 9.5 billion PBMCs per donor. What the work shows at the level of the full study, not this receptor alone: Larger estimated clonotype richness was generally found for naive subsets than for memory subsets. Pairwise subsampling indicated that sequencing depth was expected to affect the degree of clonotype sharing among donors. Rarefaction of sorted-subset datasets indicated incomplete sequencing despite the large sequencing depth. Only blood was sampled, and tissue TCR repertoires likely differ from those in blood. Because the study included only a small number of donors, the genetic and exposure-history diversity represented was limited. Higher generation probabilities were observed for clonotypes shared by all four sorted-subset donors than for non-shared clonotypes. Across several donors, approximately 5% of naive CD4, roughly 3.4% of naive CD8, under 2.5% of memory CD4, and about 0.44% of memory CD8 clonotypes were shared.

Using the deep immunoSEQ assay, TCR CDR3 regions were amplified from genomic DNA by multiplex PCR. Genomic DNA extracted from each cell subset was distributed evenly over all wells of several immunoSEQ 96-well plates, and each plate served as one replicate. For sorted subsets, roughly 200 ng of genomic DNA, equivalent to 25,000 to 35,000 T cell genomes, went into each replicate PCR. The purified libraries were quantified using a Qubit 3.0 fluorometer, sized with a Bioanalyzer 2100, and then quantified again using the KAPA Library Quantification kit. Each immunoSEQ 96-well plate was sequenced on its own single-read 150-cycle Illumina NextSeq 550 flow cell. From the authors' description of their analysis: Because only junctional sequences without quality scores were contained in the immunoSEQ output, filtering matching that applied to full-length reads could not be performed. Sequences were annotated with PyIR, a Python wrapper for IgBLAST v1.9, using IMGT germline references to assign V/J genes and CDR3. Reads with weak V/J assignments (E-value above 1e-6), missing CDR3, stop codons, out-of-frame junctions, or ambiguous translated residues were removed. V3J clonotypes were defined by identical inferred V gene, J gene, and CDR3 amino acid sequence. Percentage overlap between repertoires was calculated by dividing the number of shared unique clonotypes by the size of the smaller repertoire. RTK rarefaction, the Chao1 estimator, and Recon v2.1 estimates of unobserved clonotypes were used to assess repertoire richness. Generation probabilities were computed with OLGA for all TCRbeta clonotypes obtained by the gDNA method from a few donors. TCRdb stores this immuneACCESS table with in-frame sequences only. Part of the clones is absent; in the studies checked, under half of the shortfall reflects unresolved V genes, and no reason is known for the rest. V and J calls and clone size follow that table, whereas D and trimming were derived from the DNA. The sample profile shows a few million clones; just over 90% of them were found once. The ten largest clones take up around 0.14% of the sample.

The V and J ends are trimmed by 0 bases and 5 bases, leaving 17 bases between them. The germline V gene encodes CDR1 SGHRS and CDR2 YFSETQ. The CDR3 runs 16 amino acids, cysteine and phenylalanine included. CDR3 DNA is the only sequence kept; it has 48 bases, read in frame from the first base. The source is a man younger than 35 in good health. The V gene is TRBV5-1 and the J gene is TRBJ1-1; the best D guess is TRBD1, with 6 bases matching. The sample was naive CD4+ T cells sorted from blood. The meaning of the sample's cell subset or site label: CD45RA+ positively selected. The CDR3 protein sequence reads: CASSLVDGGSGTEAFF. The DNA sequence follows: TGCGCCAGCAGCTTGGTGGATGGGGGCTCGGGGACTGAAGCTTTCTTT.